The next 27 T cell receptor beta chains were all read from a single sample in a study of T cell changes during pregnancy in multiple sclerosis. The repertoire was sequenced with immunoSEQ multiplex PCR; TCRdb's copy has only in-frame clones and lacks some. The sample has about 30,000 clones, just over 90% seen once. Sequenced here: CD8+ T cells from peripheral blood mononuclear cells, sampled before pregnancy. Receptors originate from a female donor with multiple sclerosis, enrolled in a pregnancy study.

The chain recombines TRBV7-9 with TRBJ2-1; TRBD2 aligns across 10 bases. Germline V gives CDR1 SEHNR, CDR2 FQNEAQ (reference sequence). The CDR3 is made up of 18 amino acids. V lost 6 bases and J lost 6; bases outside the gene matches: 17. CDR3 bases: TGTGCCAGCAGTCAACACGCCCGGGAAGCGGGAGGGTTCAATGAGCAGTTCTTC. Encoded protein: CASSQHAREAGGFNEQFF.

The CDR3 nucleotides read TGTGCCACCAGCAGAGGAGAAGCCAGGGTCGACGAGCAGTACTTC. This gives the protein CATSRGEARVDEQYF. The V gene is TRBV15, the J gene TRBJ2-7; a weak D match, TRBD1 (5 bases). The CDR3 consists of 15 residues. Trimming shortened V by 1 base and J by 5 bases, and 15 bases separated the two germline ends. Germline CDR1 reads LNHNV; CDR2 reads YYDKDF (reference sequence).

The rearrangement joins TRBV28 to TRBJ2-2, with a tentative D call TRBD2 (6 bases). The length of the CDR3 is 14 residues. Germline values: CDR1 MDHEN, CDR2 SYDVKM. V dropped 5 bases and J dropped 3 bases, with 10 bases sitting between them. CDR3 sequence (DNA): TGTGCCAGCAGTCCCCGGGACTACACCGGGGAGCTGTTTTTT. It encodes CASSPRDYTGELFF.

A few counts support this clone. The genes are TRBV4-3 and TRBJ1-1; D is unclear. CDR3 length: 17 amino acids. Germline assignment: CDR1 LGHNA and CDR2 YSLEER. With 3 bases removed from V and 1 base from J, the gap between germline ends came to 18 bases. The CDR3 coding sequence is TGCGCCAGCAGCCAGGATGTCCTTGGGGAGTCGAACACTGAAGCTTTCTTT. It encodes CASSQDVLGESNTEAFF.

This clone was found once. V is TRBV19 and J is TRBJ2-7; 10 nucleotides agree with TRBD2. The ends lost 3 bases at V and 2 bases at J; junction bases unmatched: 4. The CDR3 totals 15 residues. The germline V gene encodes CDR1 LNHDA and CDR2 SQIVND (reference sequence). CDR3 in amino acids: CASSISSGSPYEQYF. The CDR3 DNA reads TGTGCCAGTAGTATTTCTAGCGGGAGTCCCTACGAGCAGTACTTC.

J is TRBJ2-5 and V is TRBV4-3; D possibly corresponds to TRBD2 (5 bases). Germline V gene sequence: CDR1 LGHNA, CDR2 YSLEER. The CDR3 has 16 residues. Between the trimmed V and J ends, which lost 0 bases and 5 bases, there was a span of 16 bases. CDR3: CASSQDRVAREETQYF. DNA of the CDR3: TGCGCCAGCAGCCAAGATCGGGTGGCAAGGGAGGAGACCCAGTACTTC.

Notes on this clone: This sample also contains other DNA sequences that code for the same CDR3. V is TRBV14 and J is TRBJ2-7; perhaps TRBD2 as D (5 bases). CDR1 and CDR2 (germline): SGHDN, FVKESK. The CDR3 is made up of 15 amino acids. V lost 4 bases to trimming and J lost 4 bases, with 17 bases between them. CDR3 amino acids: CASSLSPGRGYEQYF. The CDR3 DNA is TGTGCCAGCAGCCTGTCTCCAGGTCGGGGATACGAGCAGTACTTC.

The J gene is TRBJ2-7, the V gene TRBV5-1; TRBD2 matches at 8 bases. The length of the CDR3 is 15 residues. Trimming at V came to 4 bases and at J to 3 bases, leaving 9 bases not matched to a gene. Germline CDR1 is SGHRS and CDR2 is YFSETQ. CDR3 coding DNA: TGCGCCAGCAGCGAGGTATTAGCGGGGTTCTACGAGCAGTACTTC. It is translated as CASSEVLAGFYEQYF.

The CDR3 loop is CSVRETSAGELFF. The CDR3 DNA sequence: TGCAGCGTCCGGGAAACTTCCGCCGGGGAGCTGTTTTTT. The J gene is TRBJ2-2, the V gene TRBV29-1; D is possibly TRBD2 (5 bases). The V gene's germline CDR1 is SQVTM and CDR2 ANQGSEA. CDR3 length: 13 residues. The V gene lost 6 bases and the J gene lost 6 bases, with 14 bases spanning the gap.

This chain uses TRBV7-6 with TRBJ2-6; unclear D gene. Trimming removed 1 base from V and 3 bases from J, with 7 bases in between. The CDR3 runs to 15 residues. Germline assignment: CDR1 SGHVS and CDR2 FNYEAQ. The CDR3 protein is CASSLGVSGANVLTF. The CDR3 DNA is TGTGCCAGCAGCTTAGGCGTGAGTGGGGCCAACGTCCTGACTTTC.

The chain combines TRBV5-1 with TRBJ2-7, with D tentatively TRBD2 (6 bases). The V gene lost 3 bases and the J gene lost 5 bases, with 9 bases spanning the gap. The CDR3 has 12 amino acids. Germline CDR1 is SGHRS and CDR2 is YFSETQ. Here the CDR3 reads CASSWGLDEQYF. CDR3 coding DNA: TGCGCCAGCAGCTGGGGACTCGACGAGCAGTACTTC.

The rearrangement links TRBV28 to TRBJ1-1; D is undetermined. Trimming took 2 bases from V and 6 from J, leaving 13 bases between them. Germline lookup yields CDR1 MDHEN and CDR2 SYDVKM. The CDR3 contains 14 residues. This chain's CDR3 is CASSLRREFAEAFF. The DNA for the CDR3 is TGTGCCAGCAGTTTAAGGAGGGAATTCGCTGAAGCTTTCTTT.

J is TRBJ2-1 and V is TRBV11-3; TRBD2 aligns across 9 bases. Unmatched junction bases numbered 15, after V lost 0 bases and J lost 9 bases. Per the germline V gene, CDR1 is SGHNT and CDR2 is YENEEA. The length of the CDR3 is 18 residues. CDR3 region: CASSLDPLREGPLGEQFF. DNA of the CDR3: TGTGCCAGCAGCTTAGATCCTCTGCGGGAGGGCCCTCTGGGTGAGCAGTTCTTC.

V usage is TRBV10-3 and J usage is TRBJ2-3; D is unclear. Germline V lookup: CDR1 ENHRY, CDR2 SYGVKD. Trimming removed 10 bases at V and 5 bases at J, with 22 bases between. The CDR3 consists of 15 residues. CDR3 amino acids: CATQYSGWIEDTQYF. The CDR3, as DNA: TGTGCCACCCAATATTCAGGTTGGATTGAAGATACGCAGTATTTT.

CDR3: CASSGRQFQETQYF. CDR3 coding DNA: TGTGCCAGCAGCGGCAGACAGTTCCAAGAGACCCAGTACTTC. The chain recombines TRBV2 with TRBJ2-5; maybe TRBD1 (5 bases). The CDR3 spans 14 residues. Germline V gene data show CDR1 as SNHLY and CDR2 as FYNNEI. Trimming stripped 6 bases from V and 1 base from J, with 12 bases between.

This rearrangement joins TRBV28 to TRBJ2-1, with 11 nucleotides matching TRBD2. CDR1 MDHEN and CDR2 SYDVKM come from the germline V gene. The CDR3 is 18 amino acids. V shed 4 bases and J 5 bases; nucleotides not matched to a gene: 13. CDR3 protein: CASSSTIPGTSGNNEQFF. CDR3 nucleotide sequence: TGTGCCAGCAGTTCTACCATACCCGGGACTAGCGGCAACAATGAGCAGTTCTTC.

The J gene is TRBJ2-1, the V gene TRBV4-1; tentative D call: TRBD2 (5 bases). V was shortened by 0 bases and J by 0 bases, with 15 bases between the two germline ends. The CDR3 has 18 amino acids. Germline lookup yields CDR1 MGHRA and CDR2 YSYEKL. The CDR3 sequence: CASSQEEIARVSYNEQFF. The DNA of the CDR3 is TGCGCCAGCAGCCAAGAGGAAATAGCGCGGGTCTCCTACAATGAGCAGTTCTTC.

The V call is TRBV25-1, the J call TRBJ1-2; the match to TRBD1 covers 7 bases. Looked up from germline, CDR1 is MGHDK and CDR2 is SYGVNS. V trimming: 8 bases; J trimming: 1 base; junction bases outside the gene matches: 7. The CDR3 is 14 residues long. CDR3 in DNA: TGTGCCAGCGGGGCTAGGGGGCATAACTATGGCTACACCTTC. This codes for CASGARGHNYGYTF.

CDR3 nucleotide sequence: TGTGCCACCTCAGATAATCTCTACGAGCAGTACTTC. Translating gives CATSDNLYEQYF. This rearrangement joins TRBV10-3 to TRBJ2-7, with D unclear. Deletions cut 10 bases from V and 3 bases from J, with 13 bases between. Germline V CDR1 and CDR2: ENHRY, SYGVKD. The CDR3 length is 12 residues.

The chain joins TRBV28 to TRBJ2-5, with 10 bases fitting TRBD1. The tail of the sequence fits TRBJ2-7 better, so the J call may be wrong. The CDR3 contains 14 residues. CDR1 and CDR2 from the germline V gene are MDHEN and SYDVKM. CDR3 loop: CASSGTGVIDEQYF. The CDR3 region has the DNA TGTGCCAGCAGTGGGACAGGGGTTATCGACGAGCAGTACTTC.

This chain uses TRBV9 with TRBJ2-7; D remains unclear. V was clipped by 7 bases and J by 2 bases, with 10 bases between them. CDR1 is SGDLS and CDR2 is YYNGEE in the germline V gene. CDR3 length: 12 residues. In DNA, the CDR3 is TGTGCCAGCTCCGGCGGTACCTACGAGCAGTACTTC. Translating gives CASSGGTYEQYF.

The chain combines TRBV25-1 with TRBJ2-1; no clear D. The CDR3 contains 14 residues. Germline V CDR1 and CDR2: MGHDK, SYGVNS. V was trimmed by 4 bases and J by 4 bases, leaving 11 bases between them. CDR3 loop: CASSAKRDYNEQFF. The CDR3 DNA follows: TGTGCCAGCAGTGCCAAGCGAGATTACAATGAGCAGTTCTTC.

The J gene is TRBJ2-1, the V gene TRBV5-6, with 13 bases fitting TRBD2. This CDR3 contains 16 residues. Trimming at V came to 5 bases and at J to 7 bases, leaving 9 bases not matched to a gene. Germline lookup yields CDR1 SGHDT and CDR2 YYEEEE. CDR3 nucleotides: TGTGCCAGCAGGGTGGTGACTAGCGGGAGGTTGAATGAGCAGTTCTTC. It is translated as CASRVVTSGRLNEQFF.

This clone was recorded only once. The chain employs TRBV9 and TRBJ1-1; D is ambiguous. The CDR3 runs to 14 residues. The germline CDR1 and CDR2 sequences are SGDLS and YYNGEE. V was clipped by 3 bases and J by 4 bases, with 13 bases between them. The DNA for the CDR3 is TGTGCCAGCAGCGAGGGAGGGTGGGCCACTGAAGCTTTCTTT. It specifies CASSEGGWATEAFF.

The chain employs TRBV28 and TRBJ2-7, with 13 bases identical to TRBD2. V shed 7 bases and J 4 bases; nucleotides not matched to a gene: 7. Per germline, CDR1 MDHEN and CDR2 SYDVKM. CDR3 length equals 15 residues. In DNA form, the CDR3 reads TGTGCCAGCACCCGAGGACTAGCGGGAGTTTACGAGCAGTACTTC. Amino acids: CASTRGLAGVYEQYF.

The V call is TRBV28, the J call TRBJ2-7; 10 positions match TRBD1. J was trimmed by 3 bases and V by 3 bases; bases with no gene match: 14. This CDR3 is 18 amino acids long. Germline CDR1 MDHEN, CDR2 SYDVKM. CDR3 amino acids: CASSFPLLSGQGNYEQYF. In DNA, the CDR3 is TGTGCCAGCAGTTTCCCCCTCCTCTCGGGACAGGGGAACTACGAGCAGTACTTC.

The chain joins TRBV19 to TRBJ2-5; TRBD1 is a possible D gene (5 bases). The CDR3 is 12 residues long. V was trimmed by 4 bases and J by 5 bases, leaving 8 bases between them. CDR1 LNHDA and CDR2 SQIVND come from the germline V gene (reference sequence). The CDR3 reads CASSKGIETQYF. CDR3 in DNA: TGTGCCAGTAGTAAGGGGATCGAGACCCAGTACTTC.